One and the same sample provided the 32 T cell receptor beta chains below, sequenced in a study of identical twins. TCRdb re-analysed the 5' RACE reads in MiXCR, keeping a single row per CDR3 protein. The sample gives about 500,000 distinct CDR3 sequences, around 15% of which show up once; 0.98% is in the top ten. The sample also formed part of further work on yellow fever vaccine responses in identical twins.

The sample taken for sequencing was CD4+ T cells sorted from blood. The source of these receptors is a young woman in good health.

The J gene is TRBJ2-7, the V gene TRBV12-3 or TRBV12-4; 13 bases map to TRBD2. V lost 6 bases to trimming and J lost 2 bases; unmatched junction nucleotides: 10. This CDR3 spans 17 amino acids. CDR3: CASSPGLAGDSPYEQYF. In nucleotides, the CDR3 is TGTGCCAGCAGCCCTGGACTAGCGGGGGATTCGCCCTACGAGCAGTACTTC.

This clonotype was found a few times. The chain joins TRBV6-1 to TRBJ1-1; no firm D call. The germline gives CDR1 MNHNS, CDR2 SASEGT. Trimming left V 6 bases short and J 1 base short, with 15 bases between. The CDR3 loop spans 15 amino acids. The CDR3 protein is CASRTIDGSNTEAFF. DNA for the CDR3: TGTGCCAGCAGAACAATCGACGGTTCGAACACTGAAGCTTTCTTT.

This clonotype appeared a single time. The rearrangement links TRBV7-2 to TRBJ2-1; D might be TRBD1 (5 bases). The V and J ends lost 2 bases and 0 bases respectively, with 8 bases between them. This CDR3 is 15 amino acids long. CDR1 SGHTA and CDR2 FQGNSA come from the germline V gene. CDR3 residues: CASSLYRSSYNEQFF. As DNA, the CDR3 is TGTGCCAGCAGCTTATACAGGAGCTCCTACAATGAGCAGTTCTTC.

This clonotype was seen many times. V is TRBV5-1 and J is TRBJ2-3; D is unresolved. The CDR3 has 11 amino acids. Germline V lookup: CDR1 SGHRS, CDR2 YFSETQ. Between the trimmed V and J ends, which lost 9 bases and 4 bases, there was a span of 9 bases. DNA for the CDR3: TGCGCCATCCGAGTGGCAGATACGCAGTATTTT. Its protein is CAIRVADTQYF. The full variable domain, rest sourced from reference TRBV5-1 and TRBJ2-3, is KAGVTQTPRYLIKTRGQQVTLSCSPISGHRSVSWYQQTPGQGLQFLFEYFSETQRNKGNFPGRFSGRQFSNSRSEMNVSTLELGDSALYLCAIRVADTQYFGPGTRLTVL.

This clonotype came up a few times. This sequence joins TRBV7-2 and TRBJ2-3, with D perhaps TRBD1 (5 bases). The germline gives CDR1 SGHTA, CDR2 FQGNSA. Trimming cost V 5 bases and J 3 bases, with 12 bases left between them. This CDR3 contains 14 residues. The chain's CDR3 is CASSTHRLTDTQYF. CDR3 DNA sequence: TGTGCCAGCAGCACGCACAGGTTAACAGATACGCAGTATTTT.

This clonotype was observed a few times. The chain uses TRBV5-1 and TRBJ2-5; the match to TRBD1 covers 7 bases. Trimming cost V 4 bases and J 4 bases; bases outside gene matches: 4. This CDR3 has 13 residues. Looked up from germline, CDR1 is SGHRS and CDR2 is YFSETQ. This CDR3 reads CASSDRDGETQYF. The CDR3 bases are TGCGCCAGCAGCGACAGGGATGGAGAGACCCAGTACTTC. The whole variable domain, filled in from reference TRBV5-1 and TRBJ2-5, reads KAGVTQTPRYLIKTRGQQVTLSCSPISGHRSVSWYQQTPGQGLQFLFEYFSETQRNKGNFPGRFSGRQFSNSRSEMNVSTLELGDSALYLCASSDRDGETQYFGPGTRLLVL.

This clonotype was recorded a few times. The V and J genes are TRBV11-2 and TRBJ2-1; 7 bases are a match to TRBD2. Germline loops: CDR1 SGHAT, CDR2 FQNNGV. The CDR3 extends over 14 amino acids. The ends lost 5 bases at V and 4 bases at J; junction bases unmatched: 5. The CDR3 nucleotides read TGTGCCAGCAGCGGAGGACTAGTGTACAATGAGCAGTTCTTC. This translates into CASSGGLVYNEQFF.

The J gene is TRBJ2-6, the V gene TRBV9; 8 bases are shared with TRBD2. In germline, CDR1 is SGDLS, CDR2 YYNGEE. The CDR3 covers 18 residues. The J segment lost 0 bases and the V segment lost 0 bases, leaving 5 bases of the junction unmatched. DNA of the CDR3: TGTGCCAGCAGCGTAGCTTTGAGCGGGAGCTCTGGGGCCAACGTCCTGACTTTC. It specifies CASSVALSGSSGANVLTF.

This clonotype occurred a few times. The CDR3 coding sequence is TGCAGCGTGAAGGGACAGGGGACCTACGAGCAGTACTTC. Residues: CSVKGQGTYEQYF. The rearrangement uses TRBV29-1 and TRBJ2-7; 10 bases are a match to TRBD1. The germline V gene encodes CDR1 SQVTM and CDR2 ANQGSEA. CDR3 length equals 13 residues. V was clipped by 6 bases and J by 2 bases; unmatched bases: 4.

The chain couples TRBV5-1 to TRBJ2-1; 10 bases are a match to TRBD2. Germline lookup yields CDR1 SGHRS and CDR2 YFSETQ. This CDR3 comprises 17 residues. Trimming took 0 bases from V and 10 from J; bases not matched to a gene: 13. The CDR3, as DNA: TGCGCCAGCAGCTTGGCCCGGTGGGCTAGCGGGGGTACCGAGCAGTTCTTC. Its protein is CASSLARWASGGTEQFF.

This clonotype occurred many times. The chain carries TRBV3-1 and TRBJ1-1; 7 bases line up with TRBD1. This CDR3 region has 14 residues. J gave up 4 bases and V 6 bases, and 8 bases lay outside the gene matches. The germline V gene has CDR1 LGHDT and CDR2 YNNKEL (reference sequence). As DNA, the CDR3 is TGTGCCAGCAGGGAAACACAGGGGTCCACTGAAGCTTTCTTT. It specifies CASRETQGSTEAFF.

The V call is TRBV6-4, the J call TRBJ2-1; TRBD1 matches 11 bases. The V segment lost 11 bases and the J segment 5 bases; nucleotides outside the gene matches: 5. The germline CDR1 and CDR2 sequences are MRHNA and SNTAGT. This CDR3 region has 13 residues. The CDR3 DNA is TGTGCCGGAACGGGACAGGGGGACAATGAGCAGTTCTTC. Translating it yields CAGTGQGDNEQFF.

The genes are TRBV20-1 and TRBJ2-3, with D maybe TRBD2 (7 bases). Trimming took off 5 bases at V and 3 bases at J, with 15 bases between the two ends. The CDR3 extends over 14 amino acids. Per the germline V gene, CDR1 is DFQATT and CDR2 is SNEGSKA (reference sequence). The CDR3 sequence: CSAVGAGVTDTQYF. The CDR3 region has the DNA TGCAGTGCTGTGGGGGCGGGGGTAACAGATACGCAGTATTTT.

This clonotype has just a few counts. The rearrangement uses TRBV14 and TRBJ1-6; D gene ambiguous. The CDR3 extends over 13 amino acids. The germline gives CDR1 SGHDN, CDR2 FVKESK. Trimming stripped 0 bases from V and 9 bases from J, with 6 bases between. The CDR3 spells CASSQDLGSPLHF. The CDR3 region has the DNA TGTGCCAGCAGCCAAGACCTCGGTTCACCCCTCCACTTT. The full variable domain, completed using reference TRBV14 and TRBJ1-6, is EAGVTQFPSHSVIEKGQTVTLRCDPISGHDNLYWYRRVMGKEIKFLLHFVKESKQDESGMPNNRFLAERTGGTYSTLKVQPAELEDSGVYFCASSQDLGSPLHFGNGTRLTVT.

This rearrangement joins TRBV4-3 to TRBJ2-1; D uncertain. CDR1 and CDR2 (germline): LGHNA, YSLEER. This CDR3 contains 16 residues. V lost 3 bases and J 4 bases, leaving 16 bases between the germline ends. This CDR3 is CASSHRVGLGYNEQFF. In nucleotides, the CDR3 is TGCGCCAGCAGCCACCGTGTCGGGCTGGGGTACAATGAGCAGTTCTTC.

This sequence joins TRBV7-9 and TRBJ2-5, with D maybe TRBD1 (5 bases). The CDR3 sequence is 14 residues long. Per germline, CDR1 SEHNR and CDR2 FQNEAQ (reference sequence). V was clipped by 4 bases and J by 2 bases, with 11 bases between them. The CDR3, as DNA: TGTGCCAGCAGCTCGGCAGGGTCGCAAGAGACCCAGTACTTC. Its protein product is CASSSAGSQETQYF.

The chain joins TRBV25-1 to TRBJ2-6, with TRBD1 matching over 10 bases. After removal of 3 bases from V and 4 bases from J, the junction contained 6 bases not matched to a gene. Per germline, CDR1 MGHDK and CDR2 SYGVNS. This CDR3 is built from 17 residues. Here the CDR3 reads CASSDPGQGLGANVLTF. DNA for the CDR3: TGTGCCAGCAGTGATCCGGGACAGGGGTTAGGGGCCAACGTCCTGACTTTC.

This clonotype has at least ten counts. V is TRBV7-9 and J is TRBJ2-7; D is ambiguous. The CDR3 spans 14 residues. The ends were cut back, 5 bases at V and 4 bases at J, with 15 bases in the middle. Germline V lookup: CDR1 SEHNR, CDR2 FQNEAQ (reference sequence). The CDR3 nucleotides are TGTGCCAGCAGCCCCCGGGCTGGCCCTTACGAGCAGTACTTC. It specifies CASSPRAGPYEQYF. Supplemented by reference TRBV7-9 and TRBJ2-7, the full variable domain reads DTGVSQNPRHKITKRGQNVTFRCDPISEHNRLYWYRQTLGQGPEFLTYFQNEAQLEKSRLLSDRFSAERPKGSFSTLEIQRTEQGDSAMYLCASSPRAGPYEQYFGPGTRLTVT.

This clonotype occurred a few times. The V gene is TRBV29-1, the J gene TRBJ2-5; tentatively, D is TRBD2 (5 bases). The length of the CDR3 is 13 residues. The V gene lost 1 base and the J gene lost 6 bases, with 12 bases spanning the gap. CDR1 and CDR2 (germline): SQVTM, ANQGSEA. CDR3 loop: CSVEVTGSKTQYF. CDR3 coding DNA: TGCAGCGTTGAAGTCACGGGGAGCAAGACCCAGTACTTC.

This clonotype was counted between two and nine times. The rearrangement uses TRBV5-1 and TRBJ2-5; D may be TRBD2 (6 bases). From germline, CDR1 is SGHRS and CDR2 YFSETQ. V lost 1 base, J lost 4 bases, and 8 bases lay in between. This CDR3 region has 13 residues. CDR3: CASSLSGVETQYF. The CDR3 coding sequence is TGCGCCAGCAGCTTGTCGGGAGTAGAGACCCAGTACTTC.

In this sample, this clonotype turned up a few times. The genes are TRBV7-9 and TRBJ1-2, with D unresolved. Per germline, CDR1 SEHNR and CDR2 FQNEAQ (reference sequence). This CDR3 is built from 13 residues. V was pared by 2 bases and J by 1 base, with 5 bases between. CDR3 sequence reads: CASSLQINYGYTF. DNA of the CDR3: TGTGCCAGCAGCTTACAGATTAACTATGGCTACACCTTC.

This chain connects TRBV28 to TRBJ2-2, with D maybe TRBD1 (6 bases). The germline V gene encodes CDR1 MDHEN and CDR2 SYDVKM. Trimming removed 5 bases at V and 5 bases at J, with 15 bases between. The CDR3 runs 15 residues. CDR3 nucleotide sequence: TGTGCCAGCAGTCAGACAGGAGTTTGGACCGGGGAGCTGTTTTTT. Translated: CASSQTGVWTGELFF. The full variable domain, its missing parts supplied by reference TRBV28 and TRBJ2-2, is DVKVTQSSRYLVKRTGEKVFLECVQDMDHENMFWYRQDPGLGLRLIYFSYDVKMKEKGDIPEGYSVSREKKERFSLILESASTNQTSMYLCASSQTGVWTGELFFGEGSRLTVL.

In this sample, this clonotype turned up a few times. V usage is TRBV4-3 and J usage is TRBJ2-7, with D possibly being TRBD1 (5 bases). The germline V gene encodes CDR1 LGHNA and CDR2 YSLEER. The V and J ends lost 0 bases and 3 bases respectively, with 12 bases between them. The CDR3 has 15 residues. The CDR3 protein is CASSQDRPGYYEQYF. CDR3 DNA sequence: TGCGCCAGCAGCCAAGATCGTCCAGGGTACTACGAGCAGTACTTC.

This rearrangement joins TRBV25-1 to TRBJ2-1, with D possibly matching TRBD1 (5 bases). CDR1 is MGHDK and CDR2 is SYGVNS in the germline V gene. Trimming cost V 5 bases and J 5 bases, with 13 bases left between them. The CDR3 extends over 14 amino acids. The CDR3 reads CASSKPGQNNEQFF. The DNA for the CDR3 is TGTGCCAGCAGTAAGCCAGGGCAGAACAATGAGCAGTTCTTC.

The chain combines TRBV10-3 with TRBJ2-2; the D is unclear. The CDR3 has 12 residues. The V gene's germline CDR1 is ENHRY and CDR2 SYGVKD. V was clipped by 7 bases and J by 1 base, with 4 bases between them. This CDR3 is CAIKGNTGELFF. The CDR3 bases are TGTGCCATCAAGGGGAACACCGGGGAGCTGTTTTTT.

The sample holds a few counts of this clonotype. V and J are TRBV5-1 and TRBJ1-1; D not resolved. There are 16 residues in the CDR3. Trimming cost V 4 bases and J 4 bases, with 20 bases left between them. Germline V gene data show CDR1 as SGHRS and CDR2 as YFSETQ. The CDR3, as DNA: TGCGCCAGCAGCCTCCGGAGGCCACCGGAGATCACTGAAGCTTTCTTT. Translated, it gives CASSLRRPPEITEAFF.

The table lists this clonotype with many counts. The chain recombines TRBV14 with TRBJ2-1; no clear D. Germline V lookup: CDR1 SGHDN, CDR2 FVKESK. The CDR3 runs 15 residues. V was cut by 4 bases and J by 0 bases, with 10 bases left in between. The CDR3 nucleotides read TGTGCCAGCAGCCGTAGGGTAAGCTCCTACAATGAGCAGTTCTTC. Encoded protein: CASSRRVSSYNEQFF.

This clonotype was observed a few times. The gene calls are TRBV6-5 and TRBJ1-6, with D perhaps TRBD1 (5 bases). This CDR3 spans 18 amino acids. CDR1 is MNHEY, CDR2 SVGAGI, per germline. The V gene lost 7 bases and the J gene lost 5 bases, with 24 bases spanning the gap. In nucleotides, the CDR3 is TGTGCCAGCACCCGGCGGACACCTGTAATGGGGAATAATTCACCCCTCCACTTT. It yields the protein CASTRRTPVMGNNSPLHF.

There are many counts of this clonotype. The J gene is TRBJ2-7, the V gene TRBV5-1; no clear D. The CDR3 is 14 amino acids. Germline V gene lookup returns CDR1 SGHRS and CDR2 YFSETQ. With 0 bases removed from V and 3 bases from J, the gap between germline ends came to 10 bases. The CDR3 DNA follows: TGCGCCAGCAGCTTGGAGTCCAGGAACTACGAGCAGTACTTC. Its translation: CASSLESRNYEQYF.

The chain is built from TRBV6-1 and TRBJ2-7; a possible D gene is TRBD2 (6 bases). This CDR3 contains 15 residues. Trimming took 6 bases from V and 1 from J, leaving 16 bases between them. Germline CDR1 reads MNHNS; CDR2 reads SASEGT. CDR3 in amino acids: CASRRDWEFSYEQYF. Here the CDR3 DNA reads TGTGCCAGCAGACGGGACTGGGAATTTTCCTACGAGCAGTACTTC.

CDR3 loop: CATTNRGGGGDEQYF. CDR3 in DNA: TGCGCCACCACCAATCGGGGGGGCGGAGGCGACGAGCAGTACTTC. V usage is TRBV23-1 and J usage is TRBJ2-7; 8 bases fit TRBD2. TRBV23-1 is known as an ORF, though its function is uncertain. The V segment lost 10 bases and the J segment 5 bases; nucleotides outside the gene matches: 16. This CDR3 spans 15 amino acids.

The chain couples TRBV5-1 to TRBJ1-4; 8 bases map to TRBD1. The CDR3 is made up of 15 amino acids. V was pared by 4 bases and J by 5 bases, with 7 bases of the junction left unmatched. Germline V gene data show CDR1 as SGHRS and CDR2 as YFSETQ. CDR3 region: CASSLEGQVNEKLFF. In DNA, the CDR3 is TGCGCCAGCAGCCTAGAGGGACAGGTCAATGAAAAACTGTTTTTT.